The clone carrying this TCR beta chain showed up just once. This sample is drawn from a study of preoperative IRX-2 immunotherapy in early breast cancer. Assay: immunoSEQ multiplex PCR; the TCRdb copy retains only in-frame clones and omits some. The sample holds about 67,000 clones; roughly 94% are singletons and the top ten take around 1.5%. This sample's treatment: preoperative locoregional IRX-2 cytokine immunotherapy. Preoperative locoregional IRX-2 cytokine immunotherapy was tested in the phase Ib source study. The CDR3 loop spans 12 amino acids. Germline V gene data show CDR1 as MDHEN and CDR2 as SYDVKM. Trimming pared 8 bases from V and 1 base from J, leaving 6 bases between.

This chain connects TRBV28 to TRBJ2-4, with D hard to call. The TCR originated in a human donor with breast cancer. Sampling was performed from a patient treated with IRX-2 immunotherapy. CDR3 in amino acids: CASQTAKNIQYF. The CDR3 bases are TGTGCCAGCCAAACCGCCAAAAACATTCAGTACTTC.